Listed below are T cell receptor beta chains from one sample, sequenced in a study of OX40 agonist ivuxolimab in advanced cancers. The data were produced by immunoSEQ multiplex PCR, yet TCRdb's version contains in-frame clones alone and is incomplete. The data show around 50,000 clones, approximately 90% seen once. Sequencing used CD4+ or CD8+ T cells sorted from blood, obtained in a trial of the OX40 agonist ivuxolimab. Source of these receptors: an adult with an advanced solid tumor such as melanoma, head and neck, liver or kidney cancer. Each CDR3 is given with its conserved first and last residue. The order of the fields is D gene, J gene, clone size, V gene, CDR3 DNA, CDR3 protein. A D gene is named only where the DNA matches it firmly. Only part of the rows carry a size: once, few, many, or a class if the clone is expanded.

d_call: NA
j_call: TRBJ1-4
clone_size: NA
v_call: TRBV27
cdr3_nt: TGTGCCAGCAGCGCAGGGGATGAACGTGAAAAACTGTTTTTT
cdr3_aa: CASSAGDEREKLFF

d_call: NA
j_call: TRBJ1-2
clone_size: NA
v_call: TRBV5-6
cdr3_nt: TGTGCCAGCAGTTTCGAGCGGCGTTATAACTATGGCTACACCTTC
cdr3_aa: CASSFERRYNYGYTF

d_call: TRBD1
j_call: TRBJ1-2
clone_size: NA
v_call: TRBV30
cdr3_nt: TGTGCCTGGAGTGTCCAACCGACAGGGAACTATGGCTACACCTTC
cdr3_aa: CAWSVQPTGNYGYTF

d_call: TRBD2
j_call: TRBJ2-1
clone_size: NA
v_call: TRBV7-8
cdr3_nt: TGTGCCAGCAGCTTACTCGGACTAGCGGGGTCGAATGAGCAGTTCTTC
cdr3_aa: CASSLLGLAGSNEQFF

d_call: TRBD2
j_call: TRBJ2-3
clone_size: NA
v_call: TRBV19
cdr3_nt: TGTGCCAGTGGACTAGCGGGGGGAGCTGATACGCAGTATTTT
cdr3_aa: CASGLAGGADTQYF

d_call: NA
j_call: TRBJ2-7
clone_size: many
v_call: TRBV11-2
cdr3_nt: TGTGCCAGCAGCTTAGAGTCAGGGCTCAGGTACGAGCAGTACTTC
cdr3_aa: CASSLESGLRYEQYF

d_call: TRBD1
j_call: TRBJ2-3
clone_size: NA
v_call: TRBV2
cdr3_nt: TGTGCCAGCGGTGACAGGGGAAACACAGATACGCAGTATTTT
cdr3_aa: CASGDRGNTDTQYF

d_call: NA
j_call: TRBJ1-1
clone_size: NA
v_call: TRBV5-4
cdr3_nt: TGTGCCAGCAGCTTGGAACAGGGCATGTGGGACACTGAAGCTTTCTTT
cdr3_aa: CASSLEQGMWDTEAFF

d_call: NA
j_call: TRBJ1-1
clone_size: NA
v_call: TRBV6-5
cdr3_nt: TGTGCCAGCAGTTATTCGTTAGGAGGGACTGAAGCTTTCTTT
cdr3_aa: CASSYSLGGTEAFF

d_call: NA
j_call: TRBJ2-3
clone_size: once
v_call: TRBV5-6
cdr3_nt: TGTGCCAGCAGCTTCGCCACAGATACGCAGTATTTT
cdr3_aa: CASSFATDTQYF

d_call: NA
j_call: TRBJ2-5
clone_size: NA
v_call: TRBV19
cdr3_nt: TGTGCCAGTAGTAAGATGTTGGCAGGCCCTCAAGAGACCCAGTACTTC
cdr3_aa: CASSKMLAGPQETQYF

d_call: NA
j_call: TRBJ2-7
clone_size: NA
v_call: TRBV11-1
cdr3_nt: TGTGCCAGCAGCGGAGACGGATTGACCTACGAGCAGTACTTC
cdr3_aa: CASSGDGLTYEQYF

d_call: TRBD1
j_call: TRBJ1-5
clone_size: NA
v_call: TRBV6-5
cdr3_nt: TGTGCCAGCAGCCAGGACAGGGGTAGCAATCAGCCCCAGCATTTT
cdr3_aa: CASSQDRGSNQPQHF

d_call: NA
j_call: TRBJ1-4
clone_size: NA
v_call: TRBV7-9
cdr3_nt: TGTGCCAGCAGCCCAAGGGGGACCTTACTTGAAAAACTGTTTTTT
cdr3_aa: CASSPRGTLLEKLFF

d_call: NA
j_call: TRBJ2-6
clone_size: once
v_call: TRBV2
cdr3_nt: TGTGCCAGCGAGGCCCCGGGGGTCGGGGCCAACGTCCTGACTTTC
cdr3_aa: CASEAPGVGANVLTF

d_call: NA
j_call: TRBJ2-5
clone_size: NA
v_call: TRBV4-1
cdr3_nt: TGCGCCAGCAGCCAAGGGGGAGGGGGCCTAGAGACCCAGTACTTC
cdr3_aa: CASSQGGGGLETQYF

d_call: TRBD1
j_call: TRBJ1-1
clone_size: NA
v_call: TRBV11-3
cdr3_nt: TGTGCCAGCAGCCCCAGGACAGGGAGCGACACTGAAGCTTTCTTT
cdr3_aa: CASSPRTGSDTEAFF

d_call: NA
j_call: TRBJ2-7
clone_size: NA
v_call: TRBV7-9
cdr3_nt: TGTGCCAGCAGCTTAGCGGGCGGGAAGTCCTACGAGCAGTACTTC
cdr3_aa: CASSLAGGKSYEQYF

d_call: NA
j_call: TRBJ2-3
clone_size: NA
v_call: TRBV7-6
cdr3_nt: TGTGCCAGCAGCTTGATGACGGAGCGCACAGATACGCAGTATTTT
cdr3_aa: CASSLMTERTDTQYF

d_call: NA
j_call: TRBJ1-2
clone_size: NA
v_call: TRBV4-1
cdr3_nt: TGCGCCAGCAGCCAGTCCGGGAGTTCATATGGCTACACCTTC
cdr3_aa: CASSQSGSSYGYTF

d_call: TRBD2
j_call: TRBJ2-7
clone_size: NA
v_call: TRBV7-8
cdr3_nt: TGTGCCAGCAGCGTACTAGCGGGGAAGGGTGAGCAGTACTTC
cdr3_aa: CASSVLAGKGEQYF

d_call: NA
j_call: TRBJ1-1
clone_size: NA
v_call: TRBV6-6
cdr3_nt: TGTGCCACCGAACTACAGCCGACGAACACTGAAGCTTTCTTT
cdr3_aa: CATELQPTNTEAFF

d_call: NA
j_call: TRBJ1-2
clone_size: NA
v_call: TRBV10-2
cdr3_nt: TGCGCCAGCAGTGAGTCGGGCCCTGCCGGCTACACCTTC
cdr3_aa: CASSESGPAGYTF

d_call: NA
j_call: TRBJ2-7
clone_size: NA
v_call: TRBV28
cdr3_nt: TGTGCCAGCAGTCTGGACAGATACGAGCAGTACTTC
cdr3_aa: CASSLDRYEQYF

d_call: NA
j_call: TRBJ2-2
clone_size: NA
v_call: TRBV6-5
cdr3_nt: TGTGCCAGCAGTCCGGACTGGAGGAACACCGGGGAGCTGTTTTTT
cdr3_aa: CASSPDWRNTGELFF

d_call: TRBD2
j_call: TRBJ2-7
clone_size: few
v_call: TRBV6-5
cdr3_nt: TGTGCCAGCGGCCTGGGGGGGAACGAGCAGTACTTC
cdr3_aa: CASGLGGNEQYF

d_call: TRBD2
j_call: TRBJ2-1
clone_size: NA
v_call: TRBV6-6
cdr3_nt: TGTGCCAGCAGCCCACTAGCGGGGGGTGAGCAGTTCTTC
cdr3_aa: CASSPLAGGEQFF

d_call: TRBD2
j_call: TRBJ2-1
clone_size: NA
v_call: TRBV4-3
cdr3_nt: TGCGCCAGCAGCCAAGATAGCGGGGGGGCCAATGAGCAGTTCTTC
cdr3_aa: CASSQDSGGANEQFF

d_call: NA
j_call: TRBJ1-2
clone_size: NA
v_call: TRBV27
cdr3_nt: TGTGCCAGCAGTTTCAACATTCAGGGTTCTCTTGGCTACACCTTC
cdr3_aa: CASSFNIQGSLGYTF

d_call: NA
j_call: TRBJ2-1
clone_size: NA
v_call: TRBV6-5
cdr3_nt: TGTGCCAGCAGTCTCAGAGAGTCCTACAATGAGCAGTTCTTC
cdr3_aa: CASSLRESYNEQFF

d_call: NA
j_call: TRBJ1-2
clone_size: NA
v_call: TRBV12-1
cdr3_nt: TGTGCCAGCAGCTTGGAGGGTTATCACTATGGCTACACCTTC
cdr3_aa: CASSLEGYHYGYTF

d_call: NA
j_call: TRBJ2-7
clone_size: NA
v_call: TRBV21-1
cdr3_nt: TGTGCCAGCAGCAGATCGCTAGCGGGGGTGTCCTACGAGCAGTACTTC
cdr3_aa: CASSRSLAGVSYEQYF

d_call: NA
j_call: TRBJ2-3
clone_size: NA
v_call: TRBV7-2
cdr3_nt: TGTGCCACCTCGGCGGAGTTAGATACGCAGTATTTT
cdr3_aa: CATSAELDTQYF

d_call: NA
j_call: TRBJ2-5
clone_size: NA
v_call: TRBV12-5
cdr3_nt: TGTGCTAGTGCCTCGGGGGGCGCGGGGGAGACCCAGTACTTC
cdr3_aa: CASASGGAGETQYF

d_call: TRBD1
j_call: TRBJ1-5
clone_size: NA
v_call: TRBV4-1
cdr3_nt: TGCGCCAGCAGCCAAAATTCCCCAGGGGGCGACCAGCCCCAGCATTTT
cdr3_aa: CASSQNSPGGDQPQHF

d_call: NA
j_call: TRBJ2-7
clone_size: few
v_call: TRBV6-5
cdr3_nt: TGTGCCAGCAGTTACACAGATAGCTCCTACGAGCAGTACTTC
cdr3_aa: CASSYTDSSYEQYF

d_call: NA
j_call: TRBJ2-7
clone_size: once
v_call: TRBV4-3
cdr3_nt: TGCGCCAGCAGCCAAGACAGGAGCTCCTACGAGCAGTACTTC
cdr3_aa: CASSQDRSSYEQYF

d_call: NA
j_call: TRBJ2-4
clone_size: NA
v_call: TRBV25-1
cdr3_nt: TGTGCCAGCAGTGCGGGGTTCATTCAGTACTTC
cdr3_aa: CASSAGFIQYF

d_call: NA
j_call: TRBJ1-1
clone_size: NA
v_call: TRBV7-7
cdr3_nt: TGTGCCAGCAGCTTAGCCATGAACACTGAAGCTTTCTTT
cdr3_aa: CASSLAMNTEAFF

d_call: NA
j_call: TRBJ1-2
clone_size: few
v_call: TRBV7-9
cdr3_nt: TGTGCCAGCAGCTTAGAAAAGGTCTATGGCTACACCTTC
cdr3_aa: CASSLEKVYGYTF

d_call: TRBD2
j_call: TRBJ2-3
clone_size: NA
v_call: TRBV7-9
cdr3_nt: TGTGCCAGCAGCTTAGTAGGCGGGGGGCCCTTCACAGATACGCAGTATTTT
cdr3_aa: CASSLVGGGPFTDTQYF

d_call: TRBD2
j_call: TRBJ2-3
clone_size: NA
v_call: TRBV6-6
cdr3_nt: TGTGCCAGCAGTTACTCGGACGGGGGGGGTGCAGATACGCAGTATTTT
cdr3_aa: CASSYSDGGGADTQYF

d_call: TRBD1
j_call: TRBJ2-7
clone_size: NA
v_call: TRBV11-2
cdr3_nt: TGTGCCAGCAGCTTAGATAACTTGGACAGGGGGCTCTACGAGCAGTACTTC
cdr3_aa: CASSLDNLDRGLYEQYF

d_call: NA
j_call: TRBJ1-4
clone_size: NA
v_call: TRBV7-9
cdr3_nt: TGTGCCAGCAGCAACGACATCGGGGCTAATGAAAAACTGTTTTTT
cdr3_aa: CASSNDIGANEKLFF

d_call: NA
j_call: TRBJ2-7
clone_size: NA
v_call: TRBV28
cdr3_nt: TGTGCCAGCAGTTTAGCCTACGAGCAGTACTTC
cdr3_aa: CASSLAYEQYF

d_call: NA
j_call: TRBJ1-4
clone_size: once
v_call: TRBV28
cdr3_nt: TGTGCCAGCAGTTTCGTGGGAGGTGAAAAACTGTTTTTT
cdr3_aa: CASSFVGGEKLFF

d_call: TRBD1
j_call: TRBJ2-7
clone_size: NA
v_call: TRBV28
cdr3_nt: TGTGCCAGCAGTTTATTTGACAGGGCGGAGCACGAGCAGTACTTC
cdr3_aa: CASSLFDRAEHEQYF

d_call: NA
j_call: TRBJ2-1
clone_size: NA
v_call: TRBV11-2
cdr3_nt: TGTGCCAGCAGGGGGCCGGATCGGGGCGATGAGCAGTTCTTC
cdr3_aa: CASRGPDRGDEQFF

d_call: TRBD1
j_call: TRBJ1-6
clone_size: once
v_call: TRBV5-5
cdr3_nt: TGTGCCAGCAGCTACCCGGGACAGGGTAATTCACCCCTCCACTTT
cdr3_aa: CASSYPGQGNSPLHF

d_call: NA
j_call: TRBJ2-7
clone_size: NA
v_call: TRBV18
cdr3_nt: TGTGCCAGCTCAGCATTGACAATGGGAGGTGACGAGCAGTACTTC
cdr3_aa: CASSALTMGGDEQYF

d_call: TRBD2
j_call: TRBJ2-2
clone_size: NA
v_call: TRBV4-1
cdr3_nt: TGCGCCAGCAGCCAAGAGACTAGCCCCACCGGGGAGCTGTTTTTT
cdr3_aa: CASSQETSPTGELFF

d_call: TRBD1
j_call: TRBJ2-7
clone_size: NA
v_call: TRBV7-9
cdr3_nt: TGTGCCAGCAGCCAAGAGGACAGGGCCTACGAGCAGTACTTC
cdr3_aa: CASSQEDRAYEQYF